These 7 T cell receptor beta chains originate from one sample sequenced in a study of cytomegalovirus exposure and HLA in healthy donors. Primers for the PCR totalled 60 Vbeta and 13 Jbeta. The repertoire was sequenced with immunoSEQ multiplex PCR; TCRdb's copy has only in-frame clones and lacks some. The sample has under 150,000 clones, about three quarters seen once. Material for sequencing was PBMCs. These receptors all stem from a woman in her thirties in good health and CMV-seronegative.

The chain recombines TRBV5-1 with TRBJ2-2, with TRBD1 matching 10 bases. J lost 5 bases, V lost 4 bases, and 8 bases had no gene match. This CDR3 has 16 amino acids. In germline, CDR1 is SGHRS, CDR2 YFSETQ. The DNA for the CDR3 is TGCGCCAGCAGCCCCAGACAGGGGGCGCCGACCGGGGAGCTGTTTTTT. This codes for CASSPRQGAPTGELFF.

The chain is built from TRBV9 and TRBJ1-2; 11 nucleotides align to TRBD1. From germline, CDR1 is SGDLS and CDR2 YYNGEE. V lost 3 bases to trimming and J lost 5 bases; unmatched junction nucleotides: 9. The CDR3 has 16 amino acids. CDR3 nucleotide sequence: TGTGCCAGCAGCGCCCCGCTGGGACAGGGGGAATATGGCTACACCTTC. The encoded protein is CASSAPLGQGEYGYTF.

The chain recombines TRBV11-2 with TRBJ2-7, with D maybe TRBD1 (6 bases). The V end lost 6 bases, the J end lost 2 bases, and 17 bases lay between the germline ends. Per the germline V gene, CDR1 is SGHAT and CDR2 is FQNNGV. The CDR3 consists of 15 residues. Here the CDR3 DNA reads TGTGCCAGCAGTTCAACCGGGACACCGCCCTACGAGCAGTACTTC. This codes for CASSSTGTPPYEQYF.

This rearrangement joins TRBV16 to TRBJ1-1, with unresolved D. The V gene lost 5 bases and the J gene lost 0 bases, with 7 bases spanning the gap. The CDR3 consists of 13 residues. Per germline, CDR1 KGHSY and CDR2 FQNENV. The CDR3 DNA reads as TGTGCCAGCAGCGTGCAGATGAACACTGAAGCTTTCTTT. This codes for CASSVQMNTEAFF.

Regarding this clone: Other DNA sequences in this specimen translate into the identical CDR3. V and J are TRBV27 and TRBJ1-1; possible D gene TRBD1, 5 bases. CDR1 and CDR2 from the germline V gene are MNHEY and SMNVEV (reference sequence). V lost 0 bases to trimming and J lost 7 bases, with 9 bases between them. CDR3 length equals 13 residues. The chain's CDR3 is CASSLSGGVEAFF. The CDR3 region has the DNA TGTGCCAGCAGTTTATCGGGAGGGGTTGAAGCTTTCTTT.

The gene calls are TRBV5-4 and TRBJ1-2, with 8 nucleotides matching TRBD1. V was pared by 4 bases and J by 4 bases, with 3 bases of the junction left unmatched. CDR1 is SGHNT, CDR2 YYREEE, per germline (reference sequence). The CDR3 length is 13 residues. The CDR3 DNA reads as TGTGCCAGCAGCAAGGGACAGGCCTATGGCTACACCTTC. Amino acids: CASSKGQAYGYTF.

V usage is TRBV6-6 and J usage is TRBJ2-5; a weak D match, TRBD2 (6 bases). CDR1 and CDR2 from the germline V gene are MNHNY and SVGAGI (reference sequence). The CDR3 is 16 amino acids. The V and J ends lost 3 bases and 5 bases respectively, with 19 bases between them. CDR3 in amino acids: CASSYGPRRGLETQYF. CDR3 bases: TGTGCCAGCAGTTATGGCCCGAGACGGGGGTTGGAGACCCAGTACTTC.